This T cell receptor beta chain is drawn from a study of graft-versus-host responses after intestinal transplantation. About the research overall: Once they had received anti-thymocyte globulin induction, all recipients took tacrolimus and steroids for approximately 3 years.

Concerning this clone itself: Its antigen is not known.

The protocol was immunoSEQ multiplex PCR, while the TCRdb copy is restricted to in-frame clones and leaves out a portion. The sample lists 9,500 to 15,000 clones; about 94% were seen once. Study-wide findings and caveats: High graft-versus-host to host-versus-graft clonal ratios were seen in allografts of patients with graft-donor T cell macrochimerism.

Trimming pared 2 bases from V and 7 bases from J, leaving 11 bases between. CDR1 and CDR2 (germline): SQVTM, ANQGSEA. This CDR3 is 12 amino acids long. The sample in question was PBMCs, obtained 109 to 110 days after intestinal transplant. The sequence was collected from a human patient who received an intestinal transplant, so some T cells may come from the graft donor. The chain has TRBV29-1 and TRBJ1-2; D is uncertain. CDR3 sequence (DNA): TGCAGCGTTGAATTACTGCTAGGTGGCTACACCTTC. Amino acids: CSVELLLGGYTF. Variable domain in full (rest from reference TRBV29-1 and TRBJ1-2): SAVISQKPSRDICQRGTSLTIQCQVDSQVTMMFWYRQQPGQSLTLIATANQGSEATYESGFVIDKFPISRPNLTFSTLTVSNMSPEDSSIYLCSVELLLGGYTFGSGTRLTVV.